These 25 T cell receptor beta chains were sequenced from one sample in a study of blood T cell repertoires in COVID-19. Libraries were prepared by immunoSEQ multiplex PCR; TCRdb keeps only in-frame clonotypes and omits some of them. This sample carries 350,000 to 450,000 clones, around nine tenths of them seen once, and the ten largest clones take 3%. The sample consisted of peripheral blood. The receptors were gathered from a human donor in a cohort sampled during active COVID-19.

This clone came up once. The chain is built from TRBV9 and TRBJ1-1, with D unclear. CDR1 SGDLS and CDR2 YYNGEE come from the germline V gene. The germline V and J ends were trimmed by 0 bases and 1 base, with 13 bases remaining between them. The CDR3 has 16 amino acids. The CDR3 sequence is CASSVGWSGENTEAFF. Written as DNA, the CDR3 is TGTGCCAGCAGCGTAGGGTGGTCGGGAGAGAACACTGAAGCTTTCTTT.

This clone is a singleton in its sample. The chain has TRBV29-1 and TRBJ2-3; 10 nucleotides align to TRBD2. CDR1 and CDR2 (germline): SQVTM, ANQGSEA. Trimming cost V 0 bases and J 2 bases; bases outside gene matches: 8. There are 17 residues in the CDR3. The CDR3 DNA is TGCAGCGTTGAAGATATTAGGACTAGCGGACCCACAGATACGCAGTATTTT. The encoded protein is CSVEDIRTSGPTDTQYF.

The chain carries TRBV29-1 and TRBJ1-1; possible D gene TRBD1, 6 bases. In germline, CDR1 is SQVTM, CDR2 ANQGSEA. The V and J ends lost 4 bases and 0 bases respectively, with 12 bases between them. The CDR3 is 14 amino acids. Here the CDR3 reads CSVGEGEVNTEAFF. As DNA, the CDR3 is TGCAGCGTTGGTGAGGGGGAAGTGAACACTGAAGCTTTCTTT.

This sequence joins TRBV30 and TRBJ1-4; D perhaps matches TRBD1 (6 bases). This CDR3 spans 14 amino acids. Deletions cut 1 base from V and 10 bases from J, with 16 bases between. Germline CDR1 GTSNPN, CDR2 SVGIG (reference sequence). The CDR3 DNA sequence: TGTGCCTGGAGTGGGGGGCAGGTTGGTGGAAAACTGTTTTTT. As protein: CAWSGGQVGGKLFF.

V usage is TRBV4-1 and J usage is TRBJ1-5, with 8 bases matching TRBD1. The germline V gene encodes CDR1 MGHRA and CDR2 YSYEKL. The CDR3 has 17 amino acids. V gave up 2 bases and J gave up 0 bases; unmatched junction bases: 6. The CDR3 loop reads CASSQKQDRDSNQPQHF. In DNA, the CDR3 is TGCGCCAGCAGCCAAAAACAGGACAGGGATAGCAATCAGCCCCAGCATTTT.

The genes are TRBV7-9 and TRBJ2-5; TRBD2 is a possible D gene (6 bases). CDR3 length equals 14 residues. From germline, CDR1 is SEHNR and CDR2 FQNEAQ (reference sequence). V lost 5 bases and J 5 bases, leaving 15 bases between the germline ends. This CDR3 reads CASSPMRAGETQYF. The CDR3 DNA reads TGTGCCAGCAGCCCAATGAGGGCGGGGGAGACCCAGTACTTC.

This chain links TRBV9 with TRBJ1-6; 9 bases align to TRBD1. This CDR3 comprises 14 residues. Germline CDR1 is SGDLS and CDR2 is YYNGEE. With 3 bases clipped from V and 9 bases from J, the junction kept 4 bases outside the gene matches. The CDR3 sequence is CASSGTGEGSPLHF. The CDR3 DNA follows: TGTGCCAGCAGCGGGACAGGGGAGGGTTCACCCCTCCACTTT.

The genes are TRBV18 and TRBJ2-3, with 11 bases lining up with TRBD2. The length of the CDR3 is 17 residues. CDR1 is KGHSH, CDR2 LQKENI, per germline. V lost 4 bases and J lost 0; bases outside the gene matches: 6. CDR3 amino acids: CASSLGTSGISTDTQYF. The DNA for the CDR3 is TGTGCCAGCTCACTTGGGACTAGCGGAATTAGCACAGATACGCAGTATTTT.

This chain connects TRBV2 to TRBJ1-4, with 8 bases lining up with TRBD1. Trimming cost V 6 bases and J 14 bases; bases outside gene matches: 8. Per germline, CDR1 SNHLY and CDR2 FYNNEI. The CDR3 contains 12 residues. The CDR3 sequence: CASRDSGTGLFF. DNA of the CDR3: TGTGCCAGCAGGGACTCCGGGACAGGTCTGTTTTTT.

The gene calls are TRBV19 and TRBJ1-3, with a tentative D call TRBD1 (5 bases). This CDR3 has 16 amino acids. V dropped 3 bases and J dropped 4 bases, with 16 bases sitting between them. CDR1 LNHDA and CDR2 SQIVND come from the germline V gene (reference sequence). The CDR3 protein is CASSIRRVLSGNTIYF. CDR3 DNA: TGTGCCAGTAGTATCCGCAGGGTACTTTCCGGAAACACCATATATTTT.

This clone was observed once. The genes are TRBV6-5 and TRBJ2-2; 8 bases are shared with TRBD2. CDR1 and CDR2 from the germline V gene are MNHEY and SVGAGI. With 0 bases clipped from V and 6 bases from J, the junction kept 3 bases outside the gene matches. The CDR3 consists of 15 residues. CDR3: CASSYSGRGAGELFF. DNA of the CDR3: TGTGCCAGCAGTTACTCTGGGCGGGGGGCCGGGGAGCTGTTTTTT.

The chain employs TRBV19 and TRBJ1-1; D may be TRBD1 (6 bases). Germline V gives CDR1 LNHDA, CDR2 SQIVND (reference sequence). This CDR3 has 14 amino acids. The V end lost 5 bases, the J end lost 5 bases, and 15 bases lay between the germline ends. The CDR3 region is CASSLPLGATEAFF. CDR3 DNA: TGTGCCAGTAGTCTCCCCCTGGGGGCGACTGAAGCTTTCTTT.

For the CDR3, the DNA is TGTGCTAGTGGTTTGGTACGTGGTAGCGGGTACTCCTACGAGCAGTACTTC. This encodes CASGLVRGSGYSYEQYF. The rearrangement joins TRBV12-5 to TRBJ2-7; 7 nucleotides align to TRBD2. V lost 0 bases and J lost 0; bases outside the gene matches: 8. The CDR3 has 17 amino acids. CDR1 is LGHNT and CDR2 is FRNRAP in the germline V gene.

J is TRBJ2-1 and V is TRBV18; 9 bases map to TRBD2. Unmatched junction bases numbered 3, after V lost 1 base and J lost 2 bases. The CDR3 is 16 amino acids. Germline CDR1 reads KGHSH; CDR2 reads LQKENI. The CDR3 coding sequence is TGTGCCAGCTCACCACTTGGCGGGAGGGCCTACAATGAGCAGTTCTTC. This encodes CASSPLGGRAYNEQFF.

This clone occurred a few times. The chain uses TRBV6-5 and TRBJ1-5, with D perhaps matching TRBD1 (6 bases). Germline V gives CDR1 MNHEY, CDR2 SVGAGI. The CDR3 totals 12 residues. V dropped 6 bases and J dropped 5 bases, with 8 bases sitting between them. The CDR3 is CASRSGDQPQHF. The DNA for the CDR3 is TGTGCCAGCAGGTCAGGGGATCAGCCCCAGCATTTT.

This clone has a handful of counts. V is TRBV19 and J is TRBJ1-1; D may be TRBD1 (5 bases). The CDR3 length is 14 residues. V lost 10 bases, J lost 0 bases, and 15 bases lay in between. The germline gives CDR1 LNHDA, CDR2 SQIVND (reference sequence). CDR3 in amino acids: CATHRGDLNTEAFF. CDR3 bases: TGTGCCACCCACCGGGGGGATTTGAACACTGAAGCTTTCTTT.

This rearrangement joins TRBV5-1 to TRBJ1-1; 10 nucleotides agree with TRBD1. The CDR3 runs 13 residues. Losses at the gene ends were 4 bases for V and 6 bases for J; bases not matched to a gene: 3. Germline V gene lookup returns CDR1 SGHRS and CDR2 YFSETQ. The CDR3 nucleotides read TGCGCCAGCAGCAGGGACAGGGGATCTGAAGCTTTCTTT. It codes for CASSRDRGSEAFF. Combining the CDR3 with reference TRBV5-1 and TRBJ1-1 gives the whole variable domain KAGVTQTPRYLIKTRGQQVTLSCSPISGHRSVSWYQQTPGQGLQFLFEYFSETQRNKGNFPGRFSGRQFSNSRSEMNVSTLELGDSALYLCASSRDRGSEAFFGQGTRLTVV.

The chain employs TRBV7-2 and TRBJ2-2; 10 nucleotides align to TRBD2. This CDR3 comprises 15 residues. The junction had 6 bases not matched to a gene; V was cut back by 5 bases and J by 6 bases. Germline values: CDR1 SGHTA, CDR2 FQGNSA. This CDR3 is CASSPRLAGPGELFF. In DNA, the CDR3 is TGTGCCAGCAGCCCGAGACTAGCGGGCCCCGGGGAGCTGTTTTTT.

The chain carries TRBV28 and TRBJ1-2, with 8 nucleotides matching TRBD1. The CDR3 has 13 residues. The germline gives CDR1 MDHEN, CDR2 SYDVKM. V trimming: 2 bases; J trimming: 8 bases; junction bases outside the gene matches: 4. The CDR3: CASSLQGARGYTF. The CDR3, as DNA: TGTGCCAGCAGTTTACAGGGGGCGAGGGGCTACACCTTC.

The count of this clone is one. In DNA form, the CDR3 reads TGTGCCAGCAGGCCCCTGAGACTAGCGGGACCCTACGAGCAGTACTTC. Amino acid sequence: CASRPLRLAGPYEQYF. V gene TRBV11-2 combines with J gene TRBJ2-7, with 11 bases aligning to TRBD2. V lost 6 bases and J lost 2; bases outside the gene matches: 9. The germline V gene has CDR1 SGHAT and CDR2 FQNNGV. The CDR3 is 16 amino acids.

The V gene is TRBV5-4, the J gene TRBJ2-1; a possible D gene is TRBD1 (5 bases). V shed 2 bases and J shed 3 bases, with 12 bases lying between them. Looked up from germline, CDR1 is SGHNT and CDR2 is YYREEE (reference sequence). CDR3 length: 15 residues. The CDR3 nucleotides read TGTGCCAGCAGCTTCGACAGAGCCCTCTACAATGAGCAGTTCTTC. Its protein product is CASSFDRALYNEQFF.

The rearrangement links TRBV27 to TRBJ2-1; a weak D match, TRBD1 (5 bases). The germline V and J ends were trimmed by 7 bases and 0 bases, with 13 bases remaining between them. This CDR3 has 15 residues. CDR1 is MNHEY and CDR2 is SMNVEV in the germline V gene (reference sequence). The CDR3 bases are TGTGCCAGCACACTCGGACACCCCTCCTACAATGAGCAGTTCTTC. It is translated as CASTLGHPSYNEQFF.

V usage is TRBV9 and J usage is TRBJ1-2, with 7 nucleotides matching TRBD1. Germline V lookup: CDR1 SGDLS, CDR2 YYNGEE. The V and J ends lost 3 bases and 6 bases, in that order; junction bases with no gene match: 14. This CDR3 region has 16 residues. The CDR3 loop is CASSAGVGGRGDGYTF. The CDR3 bases are TGTGCCAGCAGCGCCGGAGTCGGTGGCAGGGGGGATGGCTACACCTTC.

V usage is TRBV28 and J usage is TRBJ2-1, with D tentatively TRBD2 (6 bases). This CDR3 contains 13 residues. V was pared by 5 bases and J by 8 bases, with 13 bases between. Germline V gives CDR1 MDHEN, CDR2 SYDVKM. The CDR3 bases are TGTGCCAGCAGTCTATTCGGACTATATGAGCAGTTCTTC. It encodes CASSLFGLYEQFF.

This chain uses TRBV2 with TRBJ2-6, with no clear D. The CDR3 extends over 15 amino acids. In germline, CDR1 is SNHLY, CDR2 FYNNEI. Trimming took 0 bases from V and 3 from J, leaving 6 bases between them. The CDR3 coding sequence is TGTGCCAGCAGTGAAGCAAACAATGGGGCCAACGTCCTGACTTTC. Its translation: CASSEANNGANVLTF.